Each of the 32 T cell receptor beta chains below was sequenced from the same sample in a study of OX40 agonist ivuxolimab in advanced cancers. Repertoires were generated with immunoSEQ multiplex PCR, while TCRdb's copy carries only in-frame clones and drops some. The sample holds about 82,000 clones, approximately 92% seen once. Material: CD4+ or CD8+ T cells sorted from blood, obtained in a trial of the OX40 agonist ivuxolimab. These receptors originate from an adult with an advanced solid tumor such as melanoma, head and neck, liver or kidney cancer.

V and J are TRBV9 and TRBJ2-7, with 9 bases matching TRBD1. V dropped 0 bases and J dropped 3; count of bases not matched to a gene: 1. This CDR3 has 14 residues. The germline gives CDR1 SGDLS, CDR2 YYNGEE. The CDR3 region has the DNA TGTGCCAGCAGCGTAGTGGACAGGGGCTACGAGCAGTACTTC. This translates into CASSVVDRGYEQYF.

CDR3 residues: CAISQDSYNEQFF. CDR3 nucleotide sequence: TGTGCCATCAGCCAAGACAGTTACAATGAGCAGTTCTTC. The chain is built from TRBV10-3 and TRBJ2-1, with a tentative D call TRBD1 (5 bases). CDR1 is ENHRY, CDR2 SYGVKD, per germline. This CDR3 is built from 13 residues. The ends were cut back, 6 bases at V and 4 bases at J, with 10 bases in the middle.

The chain links TRBV6-1 to TRBJ2-3; possibly TRBD2 for D (6 bases). The CDR3 totals 16 residues. V was cut by 3 bases and J by 2 bases, with 15 bases left in between. Germline V gene data show CDR1 as MNHNS and CDR2 as SASEGT. CDR3 sequence (DNA): TGTGCCAGCAGTGATGGGACTGGTCTCGTCACAGATACGCAGTATTTT. The encoded protein is CASSDGTGLVTDTQYF.

The chain combines TRBV10-3 with TRBJ1-1; D gene ambiguous. The CDR3 contains 14 residues. The V gene's germline CDR1 is ENHRY and CDR2 SYGVKD. Deletions cut 0 bases from V and 1 base from J, with 6 bases between. CDR3 DNA sequence: TGTGCCATCAGTGAGTCGGCGGGGAACACTGAAGCTTTCTTT. Its protein is CAISESAGNTEAFF.

The chain joins TRBV12-5 to TRBJ2-1; the match to TRBD2 covers 10 bases. Germline V CDR1 and CDR2: LGHNT, FRNRAP. The ends lost 5 bases at V and 1 base at J; junction bases unmatched: 2. The CDR3 length is 15 residues. The CDR3 here is CASGPLAGSYNEQFF. The CDR3 nucleotides read TGTGCTAGTGGTCCACTAGCGGGATCCTACAATGAGCAGTTCTTC.

The chain has TRBV29-1 and TRBJ1-1; D gene uncertain. Trimming removed 4 bases from V and 2 bases from J, with 17 bases in between. From germline, CDR1 is SQVTM and CDR2 ANQGSEA. CDR3 size: 15 residues. CDR3: CSVAYPLAVNTEAFF. CDR3 bases: TGCAGCGTTGCCTACCCCCTAGCAGTTAACACTGAAGCTTTCTTT.

The chain has TRBV10-1 and TRBJ2-3, with D possibly matching TRBD2 (5 bases). V lost 3 bases and J 10 bases, leaving 23 bases between the germline ends. CDR1 WNHNN and CDR2 SYGVQD come from the germline V gene (reference sequence). The length of the CDR3 is 16 residues. The CDR3 reads CASSDPSSSGISAQYF. In DNA form, the CDR3 reads TGCGCCAGCAGTGACCCTTCTAGCTCCGGTATTTCCGCGCAGTATTTT.

The chain recombines TRBV4-1 with TRBJ1-5; D remains ambiguous. The CDR3 totals 14 residues. Germline V gene sequence: CDR1 MGHRA, CDR2 YSYEKL. V was shortened by 4 bases and J by 5 bases, with 12 bases between the two germline ends. CDR3 in amino acids: CASSPSARDQPQHF. In DNA, the CDR3 is TGCGCCAGCAGCCCCTCCGCGAGGGATCAGCCCCAGCATTTT.

The chain links TRBV25-1 to TRBJ1-4; TRBD1 aligns across 7 bases. Trimming took 3 bases from V and 5 from J; bases not matched to a gene: 6. The CDR3 is 15 amino acids. Germline CDR1 and CDR2: MGHDK and SYGVNS. CDR3 sequence: CASSETGPGNEKLFF. The CDR3 region has the DNA TGTGCCAGCAGTGAGACAGGGCCAGGGAATGAAAAACTGTTTTTT.

V gene TRBV2 combines with J gene TRBJ2-7; 7 bases are a match to TRBD1. Germline CDR1 and CDR2: SNHLY and FYNNEI. Losses at the gene ends were 5 bases for V and 0 bases for J; bases not matched to a gene: 4. The CDR3 has 14 residues. CDR3 amino acids: CASSPTGPSYEQYF. CDR3 in DNA: TGTGCCAGCAGTCCGACAGGGCCCTCCTACGAGCAGTACTTC.

This chain joins TRBV5-1 and TRBJ1-1; TRBD1 is a possible D gene (6 bases). Germline V gene lookup returns CDR1 SGHRS and CDR2 YFSETQ. V gave up 4 bases and J gave up 1 base, with 11 bases separating them. The CDR3 length is 14 residues. The CDR3 region is CASSEDSRNTEAFF. The CDR3 bases are TGCGCCAGCAGCGAGGACAGCAGGAACACTGAAGCTTTCTTT.

The chain is built from TRBV30 and TRBJ1-5; D is possibly TRBD1 (6 bases). CDR1 and CDR2 from the germline V gene are GTSNPN and SVGIG (reference sequence). The CDR3 sequence is 14 residues long. V was pared by 4 bases and J by 0 bases, with 10 bases between. CDR3 amino acids: CAWNRENSNQPQHF. DNA for the CDR3: TGTGCCTGGAACAGGGAGAATAGCAATCAGCCCCAGCATTTT.

V gene TRBV9 combines with J gene TRBJ2-1; TRBD2 agrees at 7 bases. The CDR3 runs to 15 residues. Germline trimming cut 0 bases from V and 6 bases from J; bases unmatched to any gene: 6. Germline V lookup: CDR1 SGDLS, CDR2 YYNGEE. For the CDR3, the DNA is TGTGCCAGCAGCGTAGTGGCGGGAGCTCCCAATGAGCAGTTCTTC. Translation gives CASSVVAGAPNEQFF.

DNA for the CDR3: TGTGCCACCAGGGGTAGCGGAAGCTCCTACAATGAGCAGTTCTTC. Translated, it gives CATRGSGSSYNEQFF. The rearrangement links TRBV21-1 to TRBJ2-1; the table gives TRBD2 as D, unverified against the DNA. TRBV21-1 is a known pseudogene. The CDR3 is 15 residues long.

V usage is TRBV10-1 and J usage is TRBJ2-3, with 7 bases matching TRBD1. This CDR3 has 14 residues. Trimming at V came to 5 bases and at J to 2 bases, leaving 4 bases not matched to a gene. Germline loops: CDR1 WNHNN, CDR2 SYGVQD (reference sequence). The CDR3 spells CASSTGQLTDTQYF. CDR3 DNA: TGCGCCAGCAGTACGGGACAGCTCACAGATACGCAGTATTTT.

The chain has TRBV11-2 and TRBJ2-3, with D hard to call. Trimming cost V 1 base and J 2 bases, with 7 bases left between them. The germline V gene has CDR1 SGHAT and CDR2 FQNNGV. The CDR3 sequence is 14 residues long. The CDR3 sequence: CASSLGADTDTQYF. Written as DNA, the CDR3 is TGTGCCAGCAGCTTAGGTGCCGACACAGATACGCAGTATTTT. The full variable domain, with the rest looked up from reference TRBV11-2 and TRBJ2-3, is EAGVAQSPRYKIIEKRQSVAFWCNPISGHATLYWYQQILGQGPKLLIQFQNNGVVDDSQLPKDRFSAERLKGVDSTLKIQPAKLEDSAVYLCASSLGADTDTQYFGPGTRLTVL.

V gene TRBV6-1 combines with J gene TRBJ2-1; D is possibly TRBD1 or TRBD2 (6 bases each). Germline V CDR1 and CDR2: MNHNS, SASEGT. This CDR3 has 15 residues. The V end was cut by 7 bases, the J end by 1 base, with 14 bases between. CDR3 sequence (DNA): TGTGCCAGCATAGGGGGGCAGGGATCCTACAATGAGCAGTTCTTC. Translating it yields CASIGGQGSYNEQFF.

The rearrangement joins TRBV5-1 to TRBJ1-1; the D gene is possibly TRBD1 (5 bases). CDR1 is SGHRS, CDR2 YFSETQ, per germline. The CDR3 has 16 amino acids. V lost 2 bases to trimming and J lost 7 bases, with 21 bases between them. CDR3 bases: TGCGCCAGCAGCTTAGACAATCCGGGACCGGTGAATGAAGCTTTCTTT. Protein: CASSLDNPGPVNEAFF.

The chain combines TRBV7-9 with TRBJ1-3; D is unclear. With 0 bases removed from V and 6 bases from J, the gap between germline ends came to 3 bases. Germline CDR1 and CDR2: SEHNR and FQNEAQ (reference sequence). This CDR3 spans 12 amino acids. The CDR3 sequence is CASSLAPNTIYF. Written as DNA, the CDR3 is TGTGCCAGCAGCTTAGCCCCAAACACCATATATTTT.

This clone was recorded a few times. The V call is TRBV19, the J call TRBJ1-2; the match to TRBD1 covers 12 bases. This CDR3 has 15 amino acids. V was pared by 8 bases and J by 4 bases, with 8 bases of the junction left unmatched. Germline V lookup: CDR1 LNHDA, CDR2 SQIVND (reference sequence). CDR3 sequence (DNA): TGTGCCAGTTACCTCCCGGGACAGGGGGCCTATGGCTACACCTTC. Its translation: CASYLPGQGAYGYTF.

The gene calls are TRBV30 and TRBJ1-2; D call uncertain. The CDR3 is 11 amino acids. V was trimmed by 3 bases and J by 8 bases, leaving 10 bases between them. Germline CDR1 is GTSNPN and CDR2 is SVGIG (reference sequence). The CDR3, as DNA: TGTGCCTGGAGCCCGGGGAACGGCTACACCTTC. As protein: CAWSPGNGYTF.

This rearrangement joins TRBV11-3 to TRBJ2-7; D might be TRBD2 (5 bases). In germline, CDR1 is SGHNT, CDR2 YENEEA. With 5 bases removed from V and 3 bases from J, the gap between germline ends came to 8 bases. CDR3 length: 12 amino acids. This chain's CDR3 is CASSPRGYEQYF. CDR3 DNA: TGTGCCAGCAGCCCCCGGGGCTACGAGCAGTACTTC.

The CDR3 sequence is CASSPSGIEKQFF. The CDR3, as DNA: TGTGCCAGCAGCCCCTCCGGGATAGAGAAGCAGTTCTTC. The gene calls are TRBV5-4 and TRBJ2-1, with D tentatively TRBD2 (5 bases). Germline-derived CDR1 and CDR2 are SGHNT and YYREEE (reference sequence). This CDR3 is built from 13 residues. The ends were cut back, 4 bases at V and 11 bases at J, with 16 bases in the middle.

V is TRBV7-8 and J is TRBJ1-5; no clear D. The CDR3 extends over 14 amino acids. Germline CDR1 reads SGHVS; CDR2 reads FQNEAQ. Trimming pared 1 base from V and 13 bases from J, leaving 17 bases between. CDR3 residues: CASSLGIGGLPQHF. CDR3 DNA: TGTGCCAGCAGCTTAGGAATAGGAGGATTACCTCAGCATTTT.

The chain is built from TRBV9 and TRBJ2-5, with D hard to call. Germline V lookup: CDR1 SGDLS, CDR2 YYNGEE. The CDR3 length is 15 residues. V lost 4 bases and J lost 0, with 13 bases in between. The CDR3 coding sequence is TGTGCCAGCAGCTTCCTCGGGCTGTACCAAGAGACCCAGTACTTC. Translation gives CASSFLGLYQETQYF.

The chain has TRBV5-1 and TRBJ2-1; D may correspond to TRBD1 or TRBD2 (5 bases each). The V gene's germline CDR1 is SGHRS and CDR2 YFSETQ. With 2 bases removed from V and 2 bases from J, the gap between germline ends came to 11 bases. The CDR3 totals 15 residues. The CDR3 DNA reads as TGCGCCAGCAGCTTACTCGGGGACCCCTACAATGAGCAGTTCTTC. Translation gives CASSLLGDPYNEQFF.

The chain links TRBV29-1 to TRBJ2-3; 7 bases are a match to TRBD2. The CDR3 runs to 16 residues. Germline-derived CDR1 and CDR2 are SQVTM and ANQGSEA. V lost 7 bases, J lost 2 bases, and 15 bases stayed unmatched. The CDR3 nucleotides read TGCAGCGCCCTGGTTGGGACTACGGCTCCCACAGATACGCAGTATTTT. It is translated as CSALVGTTAPTDTQYF.

The rearrangement joins TRBV19 to TRBJ1-2; possible D gene TRBD1, 5 bases. The germline V gene has CDR1 LNHDA and CDR2 SQIVND (reference sequence). This CDR3 is built from 15 residues. The germline V and J ends were trimmed by 2 bases and 8 bases, with 18 bases remaining between them. Here the CDR3 reads CASSISGTPGEGYTF. The CDR3 coding sequence is TGTGCCAGTAGTATAAGCGGGACCCCTGGAGAAGGCTACACCTTC.

The chain couples TRBV2 to TRBJ1-2; 7 nucleotides agree with TRBD1. CDR1 is SNHLY and CDR2 is FYNNEI in the germline V gene. Trimming removed 6 bases from V and 4 bases from J; junction bases left unmatched: 2. The CDR3 has 12 amino acids. The CDR3 coding sequence is TGTGCCAGCAGGGGACAGTCCTATGGCTACACCTTC. Protein product: CASRGQSYGYTF.

CDR3 loop: CASSGGLADSYEQYF. For the CDR3, the DNA is TGTGCCAGCAGTGGAGGACTAGCGGACTCCTACGAGCAGTACTTC. The chain uses TRBV6-1 and TRBJ2-7, with TRBD2 matching over 10 bases. The J segment lost 0 bases and the V segment lost 4 bases, leaving 3 bases of the junction unmatched. CDR3 size: 15 residues. The germline gives CDR1 MNHNS, CDR2 SASEGT.

CDR3 DNA: TGCAGTGCGCATCTCCAAGAGACCCAGTACTTC. Translating gives CSAHLQETQYF. The genes are TRBV20-1 and TRBJ2-5; no reliable D call. Per the germline V gene, CDR1 is DFQATT and CDR2 is SNEGSKA (reference sequence). The V end was cut by 6 bases, the J end by 1 base, with 6 bases between. The CDR3 is 11 residues long.

Here the CDR3 DNA reads TGTGCCAGCAGCTCCGGTAGCGGGAGCCCCACCGGGGAGCTGTTTTTT. It specifies CASSSGSGSPTGELFF. V gene TRBV7-9 combines with J gene TRBJ2-2, with TRBD2 matching over 9 bases. CDR1 SEHNR and CDR2 FQNEAQ come from the germline V gene (reference sequence). The CDR3 runs 16 residues. V was pared by 4 bases and J by 4 bases, with 7 bases of the junction left unmatched.